Sequencing of this T cell receptor beta chain was carried out in a study of PD-1 blockade in mismatch repair-deficient tumors. Germline CDR1 and CDR2: SGHRS and YFSETQ. The CDR3 length is 14 residues. V lost 4 bases to trimming and J lost 0 bases, with 10 bases between them. Produced via immunoSEQ multiplex PCR; TCRdb's table is partial and in-frame only. The sample shows approximately 16,000 clones, less than 90% of them seen only once. The rearrangement joins TRBV5-1 to TRBJ2-5, with a tentative D call TRBD1 (6 bases). The sequenced sample was PBMCs, obtained before pembrolizumab treatment. The TCR was taken from an adult with mismatch repair-deficient cancer. The CDR3 protein is CASSDTGYQETQYF. CDR3 bases: TGCGCCAGCAGCGACACAGGGTACCAAGAGACCCAGTACTTC.